This TCR beta chain is drawn from a study of T-cell reconstitution after alpha-beta-depleted transplantation in children. As it was prepared, the TCRbeta library received unique molecular identifiers. MiXCR was run by TCRdb on the PCR reads, yielding one entry per CDR3 protein. The sample records 450,000 to 500,000 distinct CDR3 sequences, around 12% being singletons. This TCR came from a human donor who donated a stem cell graft to a child with combined immunodeficiency. This specimen consisted of PBMCs from the stem cell graft donor, obtained from the stem cell graft.

The CDR3 spells CAWKKGIAYEQYF. DNA for the CDR3: TGTGCCTGGAAAAAGGGGATCGCCTACGAGCAGTACTTC. V usage is TRBV30 and J usage is TRBJ2-7, with D tentatively TRBD1 (5 bases). Germline assignment: CDR1 GTSNPN and CDR2 SVGIG (reference sequence). The V end was cut by 4 bases, the J end by 2 bases, with 12 bases between. This CDR3 region has 13 residues.